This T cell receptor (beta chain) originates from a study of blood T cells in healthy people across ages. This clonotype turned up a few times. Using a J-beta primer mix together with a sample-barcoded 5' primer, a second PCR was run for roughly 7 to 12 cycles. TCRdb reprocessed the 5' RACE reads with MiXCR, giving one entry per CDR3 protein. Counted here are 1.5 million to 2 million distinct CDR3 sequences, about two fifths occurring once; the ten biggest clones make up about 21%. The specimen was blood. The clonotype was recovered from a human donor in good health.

This chain's CDR3 is CASSAGQLTDTQYF. The DNA of the CDR3 is TGTGCCAGCAGCGCAGGACAACTCACAGATACGCAGTATTTT. This sequence joins TRBV9 and TRBJ2-3, with D possibly matching TRBD1 (5 bases). Trimming shortened V by 3 bases and J by 2 bases, and 10 bases separated the two germline ends. CDR1 and CDR2 from the germline V gene are SGDLS and YYNGEE. The CDR3 totals 14 residues.